Listed below are T cell receptor beta chains from one sample, sequenced in a study of lymphopenia after photon versus proton radiotherapy. Produced via immunoSEQ multiplex PCR; TCRdb's table is partial and in-frame only. Of 150,000 to 200,000 clones in the sample, 88% are singletons; the top ten hold roughly 4.7%. Source: peripheral blood, taken from a patient treated with photon-based radiotherapy. These receptors were collected from a man aged 45-65 years with gastric cancer. The CDR3 runs from the conserved cysteine through the conserved F or W. The D gene is left open where the match is weak. Clone sizes are given selectively: once, few, many, or a class where the clone is expanded.

clone_size: .; j_call: TRBJ1-1; d_call: .; v_call: TRBV9; cdr3_length: 15; cdr3_nt: TGTGCCAGCAGCGTAGGGTGGGGTGCTAACACTGAAGCTTTCTTT; cdr3_aa: CASSVGWGANTEAFF
clone_size: few; j_call: TRBJ1-1; d_call: .; v_call: TRBV30; cdr3_length: 12; cdr3_nt: TGTGCCTGGAGTGTACGAAGGGCTGAAGCTTTCTTT; cdr3_aa: CAWSVRRAEAFF
clone_size: .; j_call: TRBJ1-1; d_call: .; v_call: TRBV7-8; cdr3_length: 14; cdr3_nt: TGTGCCAGCAGCCCCGGAGGGGGGCTCACTGAAGCTTTCTTT; cdr3_aa: CASSPGGGLTEAFF
clone_size: .; j_call: TRBJ2-7; d_call: TRBD1; v_call: TRBV28; cdr3_length: 12; cdr3_nt: TGTGCCAGCCGGACAGGGCGCTACGAGCAGTACTTC; cdr3_aa: CASRTGRYEQYF
clone_size: .; j_call: TRBJ2-1; d_call: TRBD2; v_call: TRBV5-1; cdr3_length: 15; cdr3_nt: TGCGCCAGCAGCTATAGCGGGAGTTCCTACAATGAGCAGTTCTTC; cdr3_aa: CASSYSGSSYNEQFF
clone_size: .; j_call: TRBJ2-5; d_call: .; v_call: TRBV5-1; cdr3_length: 12; cdr3_nt: TGCGCCAGCAGCGTGTTGGGGGAGACCCAGTACTTC; cdr3_aa: CASSVLGETQYF
clone_size: .; j_call: TRBJ1-5; d_call: TRBD1; v_call: TRBV18; cdr3_length: 18; cdr3_nt: TGTGCCAGCTCACCCCTTCCCCCAGGGGGCGAAAGCAATCAGCCCCAGCATTTT; cdr3_aa: CASSPLPPGGESNQPQHF
clone_size: .; j_call: TRBJ2-5; d_call: .; v_call: TRBV15; cdr3_length: 11; cdr3_nt: TGTGCCACCAGTCTCGGGGAGACCCAGTACTTC; cdr3_aa: CATSLGETQYF
clone_size: few; j_call: TRBJ1-3; d_call: .; v_call: TRBV18; cdr3_length: 16; cdr3_nt: TGTGCCAGCTCACTCCTGACGGTAGACTCTGGAAACACCATATATTTT; cdr3_aa: CASSLLTVDSGNTIYF
clone_size: .; j_call: TRBJ2-7; d_call: TRBD1; v_call: TRBV19; cdr3_length: 14; cdr3_nt: TGTGCCAGTAGTACGGACAGGATGAACTACGAGCAGTACTTC; cdr3_aa: CASSTDRMNYEQYF
clone_size: .; j_call: TRBJ2-7; d_call: TRBD1; v_call: TRBV29-1; cdr3_length: 14; cdr3_nt: TGCAGCGTGCGGAACTTGAGGGGGCAGGGGGAGCAGTACTTC; cdr3_aa: CSVRNLRGQGEQYF
clone_size: .; j_call: TRBJ1-5; d_call: .; v_call: TRBV18; cdr3_length: 14; cdr3_nt: TGTGCCAGCTCATCACAGGAGGGCGATCAGCCCCAGCATTTT; cdr3_aa: CASSSQEGDQPQHF
clone_size: .; j_call: TRBJ1-1; d_call: TRBD1; v_call: TRBV7-8; cdr3_length: 13; cdr3_nt: TGTGCCAGCAGCTCCAACTCGGACAGGGAGGCTTTCTTT; cdr3_aa: CASSSNSDREAFF
clone_size: once; j_call: TRBJ2-7; d_call: .; v_call: TRBV12-5; cdr3_length: 15; cdr3_nt: TGTGCTAGTGGTACTTCCGGGTCCGGCGGTGGAGAGCAGTACTTC; cdr3_aa: CASGTSGSGGGEQYF
clone_size: .; j_call: TRBJ2-3; d_call: .; v_call: TRBV5-1; cdr3_length: 15; cdr3_nt: TGCGCCAGCAGCTTGGATGTGTTTAGCACAGATACGCAGTATTTT; cdr3_aa: CASSLDVFSTDTQYF
clone_size: .; j_call: TRBJ2-7; d_call: TRBD2; v_call: TRBV6-6; cdr3_length: 13; cdr3_nt: TGTGCCAGCCTGGGACTAACCCCCTACGAGCAGTACTTC; cdr3_aa: CASLGLTPYEQYF
clone_size: .; j_call: TRBJ2-5; d_call: .; v_call: TRBV5-5; cdr3_length: 14; cdr3_nt: TGTGCCAGCAGCTTGGTGGCAGTCCAAGAGACCCAGTACTTC; cdr3_aa: CASSLVAVQETQYF
clone_size: once; j_call: TRBJ1-3; d_call: .; v_call: TRBV6-5; cdr3_length: 14; cdr3_nt: TGTGCCAGCAGTGAAATAGGCGCGGGAAACACCATATATTTT; cdr3_aa: CASSEIGAGNTIYF
clone_size: .; j_call: TRBJ2-7; d_call: TRBD1; v_call: TRBV7-9; cdr3_length: 12; cdr3_nt: TGTGCCAGCAGCTTGGGACAGTCTAAGCAGTACTTC; cdr3_aa: CASSLGQSKQYF
clone_size: .; j_call: TRBJ2-5; d_call: .; v_call: TRBV27; cdr3_length: 15; cdr3_nt: TGTGCCAGCAGTTTTGGTAGCTGGCCACAAGAGACCCAGTACTTC; cdr3_aa: CASSFGSWPQETQYF
clone_size: .; j_call: TRBJ2-1; d_call: TRBD1; v_call: TRBV2; cdr3_length: 15; cdr3_nt: TGTGCCAGCAGTCGCGACAGGGGAATCTACAATGAGCAGTTCTTC; cdr3_aa: CASSRDRGIYNEQFF
clone_size: .; j_call: TRBJ2-7; d_call: .; v_call: TRBV5-1; cdr3_length: 14; cdr3_nt: TGCGCCAGCAGCTTGGTTGCAGGGCCCTTCGAGCAGTACTTC; cdr3_aa: CASSLVAGPFEQYF
clone_size: .; j_call: TRBJ2-7; d_call: .; v_call: TRBV7-9; cdr3_length: 16; cdr3_nt: TGTGCCAGCAGCTTAGCGCTCTCGGGGGGCACCTACGAGCAGTACTTC; cdr3_aa: CASSLALSGGTYEQYF
clone_size: .; j_call: TRBJ2-1; d_call: .; v_call: TRBV6-4; cdr3_length: 14; cdr3_nt: TGTGCCAGCAGTCGGAATAGCTTTTACAATGAGCAGTTCTTC; cdr3_aa: CASSRNSFYNEQFF
clone_size: .; j_call: TRBJ2-7; d_call: TRBD1; v_call: TRBV11-3; cdr3_length: 14; cdr3_nt: TGTGCCAGCAGTACAGGGGGCAATAACTACGAGCAGTACTTC; cdr3_aa: CASSTGGNNYEQYF
clone_size: .; j_call: TRBJ2-2; d_call: TRBD2; v_call: TRBV7-9; cdr3_length: 16; cdr3_nt: TGTGCCAGCAGCCGGCAACTAGCGGGCAACACCGGGGAGCTGTTTTTT; cdr3_aa: CASSRQLAGNTGELFF
clone_size: .; j_call: TRBJ2-1; d_call: TRBD2; v_call: TRBV29-1; cdr3_length: 14; cdr3_nt: TGCAGCCTATACGGGGGAGGGCCAATCTATGAGCAGTTCTTC; cdr3_aa: CSLYGGGPIYEQFF
clone_size: .; j_call: TRBJ2-5; d_call: .; v_call: TRBV20-1; cdr3_length: 11; cdr3_nt: TGCAGCCCAGTGGACCAAGAGACCCAGTACTTC; cdr3_aa: CSPVDQETQYF
clone_size: .; j_call: TRBJ1-1; d_call: .; v_call: TRBV7-3; cdr3_length: 15; cdr3_nt: TGTGCCAGCAGCTTACGTGCTCGGGCAGACCGAGAAGCTTTCTTT; cdr3_aa: CASSLRARADREAFF
clone_size: .; j_call: TRBJ2-2; d_call: TRBD2; v_call: TRBV18; cdr3_length: 18; cdr3_nt: TGTGCCAGCTCACCAGTCCTCCTAGCGGGAGCGAACACCGGGGAGCTGTTTTTT; cdr3_aa: CASSPVLLAGANTGELFF
clone_size: .; j_call: TRBJ2-2; d_call: .; v_call: TRBV19; cdr3_length: 13; cdr3_nt: TGTGCCAGTAGTACCCCCCTACAGGGTATGCTGTTTTTT; cdr3_aa: CASSTPLQGMLFF
clone_size: .; j_call: TRBJ1-1; d_call: .; v_call: TRBV6-6; cdr3_length: 14; cdr3_nt: TGTGCCAGCAGTTTACAGGGAGCGGTGACTGAAGCTTTCTTT; cdr3_aa: CASSLQGAVTEAFF
clone_size: .; j_call: TRBJ2-1; d_call: TRBD2; v_call: TRBV19; cdr3_length: 17; cdr3_nt: TGTGCCAGTAGTGCCGGGGCCCGACTAGCCGGTTACAATGAGCAGTTCTTC; cdr3_aa: CASSAGARLAGYNEQFF
clone_size: .; j_call: TRBJ2-7; d_call: .; v_call: TRBV6-6; cdr3_length: 13; cdr3_nt: TGTGCCAGCAGCCCGACCGGGAGTTCCGAGCAGTACTTC; cdr3_aa: CASSPTGSSEQYF
clone_size: .; j_call: TRBJ1-5; d_call: .; v_call: TRBV11-1; cdr3_length: 15; cdr3_nt: TGTGCCAGCAGCCGCGACGGATATAGCAATCAGCCCCAGCATTTT; cdr3_aa: CASSRDGYSNQPQHF
clone_size: .; j_call: TRBJ2-7; d_call: TRBD2; v_call: TRBV4-1; cdr3_length: 16; cdr3_nt: TGCGCCAGCAGCCTGTTTGGACTAGCGGGAGAATGGCAGCAGTACTTC; cdr3_aa: CASSLFGLAGEWQQYF
clone_size: .; j_call: TRBJ2-3; d_call: TRBD2; v_call: TRBV5-6; cdr3_length: 15; cdr3_nt: TGTGCCAGCAGCTCGGCTAGCGGGAGGCAAGATACGCAGTATTTT; cdr3_aa: CASSSASGRQDTQYF
clone_size: .; j_call: TRBJ2-1; d_call: .; v_call: TRBV5-1; cdr3_length: 13; cdr3_nt: TGCGCCAGCAGCTTGCCCCCCGCACGGGAGCAGTTCTTC; cdr3_aa: CASSLPPAREQFF
clone_size: .; j_call: TRBJ1-1; d_call: .; v_call: TRBV6-5; cdr3_length: 15; cdr3_nt: TGTGCCAGCAGTTATCAGACAGGAGGGGGCACTGAAGCTTTCTTT; cdr3_aa: CASSYQTGGGTEAFF
clone_size: .; j_call: TRBJ2-3; d_call: TRBD2; v_call: TRBV4-1; cdr3_length: 17; cdr3_nt: TGCGCCAGCAGCCAATACGAGTACACTAGCGGGACGGATACGCAGTATTTT; cdr3_aa: CASSQYEYTSGTDTQYF
clone_size: .; j_call: TRBJ1-5; d_call: TRBD1; v_call: TRBV5-6; cdr3_length: 16; cdr3_nt: TGTGCCAGCAGCGCATTGGGACAGGGAGGGACTCAGCCCCAGCATTTT; cdr3_aa: CASSALGQGGTQPQHF
clone_size: .; j_call: TRBJ2-1; d_call: .; v_call: TRBV7-2; cdr3_length: 14; cdr3_nt: TGTGCCAGCATTCCCGGGACTTCCTACAATGAGCAGTTCTTC; cdr3_aa: CASIPGTSYNEQFF
clone_size: .; j_call: TRBJ2-1; d_call: TRBD2; v_call: TRBV4-2; cdr3_length: 17; cdr3_nt: TGTGCCAGCAGCCAAGATCATAGAGTAGCGGGAGGCAATGAGCAGTTCTTC; cdr3_aa: CASSQDHRVAGGNEQFF
clone_size: once; j_call: TRBJ2-2; d_call: TRBD1; v_call: TRBV6-1; cdr3_length: 15; cdr3_nt: TGTGCCAGCAGACCGGGACAGGGGTTGAGCGGGGAGCTGTTTTTT; cdr3_aa: CASRPGQGLSGELFF
clone_size: .; j_call: TRBJ1-2; d_call: .; v_call: TRBV29-1; cdr3_length: 13; cdr3_nt: TGCAGCGGGGTAACCGGAGCTAACTATGGCTACACCTTC; cdr3_aa: CSGVTGANYGYTF